A single sample is the source of the 25 T cell receptor beta chains below, sequenced in a study of blood T cell repertoires in COVID-19. Sequenced by immunoSEQ multiplex PCR; TCRdb stores in-frame clones only, minus some. The data show 250,000 to 300,000 clones, with 89% seen just once and under 15% held by the top ten. Specimen: peripheral blood. All receptors derive from a woman aged 55-69 years with acute or convalescent COVID-19.

The chain couples TRBV29-1 to TRBJ1-4; 11 bases match TRBD1. The CDR3 loop spans 14 amino acids. V shed 5 bases and J 7 bases; nucleotides not matched to a gene: 6. CDR1 SQVTM and CDR2 ANQGSEA come from the germline V gene. The CDR3 bases are TGCAGCGTTTCAGGCGGGACAGGGGGTGAAAAACTGTTTTTT. It yields the protein CSVSGGTGGEKLFF.

This sequence joins TRBV28 and TRBJ1-2; 8 bases fit TRBD1. V lost 4 bases, J lost 6 bases, and 16 bases stayed unmatched. Germline V gene sequence: CDR1 MDHEN, CDR2 SYDVKM. The CDR3 covers 17 residues. The CDR3 loop reads CASSSYNLLDRANGYTF. The CDR3 DNA reads as TGTGCCAGCAGTTCCTACAATCTCTTGGACAGGGCCAATGGCTACACCTTC.

This chain joins TRBV6-4 and TRBJ2-1, with TRBD2 matching 9 bases. This CDR3 region has 15 residues. Germline lookup yields CDR1 MRHNA and CDR2 SNTAGT. The ends lost 4 bases at V and 5 bases at J; junction bases unmatched: 6. Written as DNA, the CDR3 is TGTGCCAGCAGTGCTGAACTAGCGGGTCACAATGAGCAGTTCTTC. Encoded protein: CASSAELAGHNEQFF.

The rearrangement joins TRBV27 to TRBJ2-2, with 12 nucleotides matching TRBD2. CDR1 is MNHEY and CDR2 is SMNVEV in the germline V gene (reference sequence). The junction had 7 bases not matched to a gene; V was cut back by 2 bases and J by 0 bases. This CDR3 region has 19 residues. The CDR3 loop reads CASSLRSTSGRTNTGELFF. CDR3 DNA sequence: TGTGCCAGCAGTTTAAGGTCCACTAGCGGGAGGACGAACACCGGGGAGCTGTTTTTT.

Here the CDR3 reads CASRPSAPHTDTQYF. DNA for the CDR3: TGCGCCAGCAGACCCAGTGCCCCCCACACAGATACGCAGTATTTT. The rearrangement uses TRBV4-1 and TRBJ2-3; D not certain. V lost 6 bases to trimming and J lost 2 bases, with 15 bases between them. CDR3 length: 15 residues. Germline V gene lookup returns CDR1 MGHRA and CDR2 YSYEKL.

The rearrangement joins TRBV7-2 to TRBJ2-5, with 8 bases that match TRBD2. Unmatched junction bases numbered 6, after V lost 0 bases and J lost 9 bases. Germline V lookup: CDR1 SGHTA, CDR2 FQGNSA. CDR3 size: 14 residues. The CDR3 DNA reads as TGTGCCAGCAGCTTAGCTCCTAGCGGGTACGCCCAGTACTTC. Translation: CASSLAPSGYAQYF.

This rearrangement joins TRBV7-3 to TRBJ2-1, with 13 positions matching TRBD2. Trimming at V came to 2 bases and at J to 0 bases, leaving 1 base not matched to a gene. The CDR3 covers 17 residues. Germline V gives CDR1 SGHTA, CDR2 FQGTGA. CDR3 protein: CASSLGTSGVSYNEQFF. The CDR3 DNA follows: TGTGCCAGCAGCTTAGGGACTAGCGGGGTCTCCTACAATGAGCAGTTCTTC.

This clone came up a few times. The chain uses TRBV11-2 and TRBJ1-4, with 7 bases that match TRBD1. There are 15 residues in the CDR3. Germline CDR1 SGHAT, CDR2 FQNNGV. V lost 3 bases to trimming and J lost 8 bases; unmatched junction nucleotides: 9. CDR3 sequence: CASSFRTGVFEKLFF. The DNA for the CDR3 is TGTGCCAGCAGCTTTCGGACAGGAGTGTTCGAAAAACTGTTTTTT.

The chain links TRBV10-2 to TRBJ2-3; TRBD2 aligns across 8 bases. The CDR3 covers 17 residues. Unmatched junction bases numbered 7, after V lost 2 bases and J lost 0 bases. CDR1 and CDR2 from the germline V gene are WSHSY and SAAADI. The CDR3 region is CASSEPNSGTSTDTQYF. CDR3 bases: TGCGCCAGCAGTGAGCCAAATAGCGGGACTAGCACAGATACGCAGTATTTT.

The J gene is TRBJ1-2, the V gene TRBV24-1; D not resolved. This CDR3 has 14 amino acids. Germline CDR1 KGHDR, CDR2 SFDVKD. The germline V and J ends were trimmed by 2 bases and 6 bases, with 12 bases remaining between them. DNA of the CDR3: TGTGCCACCAGTGATTGGGAGGTTGTGGATGGCTACACCTTC. It is translated as CATSDWEVVDGYTF.

With regard to this clone: Other DNA sequences in the sample encode the same CDR3. V and J are TRBV19 and TRBJ1-1, with D tentatively TRBD1 (6 bases). Per the germline V gene, CDR1 is LNHDA and CDR2 is SQIVND (reference sequence). With 8 bases removed from V and 5 bases from J, the gap between germline ends came to 15 bases. This CDR3 contains 13 residues. CDR3 loop: CASSPQGGTEAFF. The CDR3 DNA follows: TGTGCCAGTTCCCCACAGGGAGGGACTGAAGCTTTCTTT.

The V call is TRBV4-3, the J call TRBJ1-1, with TRBD1 matching 8 bases. Per germline, CDR1 LGHNA and CDR2 YSLEER. The CDR3 contains 13 residues. Unmatched junction bases numbered 2, after V lost 3 bases and J lost 5 bases. The CDR3 bases are TGCGCCAGCAGCCATAGACAGGGGACTGAAGCTTTCTTT. Encoded protein: CASSHRQGTEAFF.

This clone appeared a single time. At one end the junction does not follow the germline gene, possibly because of a read error. In nucleotides, the CDR3 is TGTGCTAGCAGCCCCGGGACTAGCAATGAGCAGTTCTTC. It is translated as CASSPGTSNEQFF. This rearrangement joins TRBV7-7 to TRBJ2-1; 8 bases fit TRBD2. Germline CDR1 SSHAT, CDR2 FNYEAQ (reference sequence). The CDR3 has 13 amino acids.

The chain employs TRBV7-9 and TRBJ2-7, with TRBD2 as a possible D gene (7 bases). The CDR3 covers 14 residues. Per germline, CDR1 SEHNR and CDR2 FQNEAQ (reference sequence). The V and J ends lost 4 bases and 2 bases respectively, with 12 bases between them. DNA of the CDR3: TGTGCCAGCAGCTCGGGGGGCCCCCCCTACGAGCAGTACTTC. This gives the protein CASSSGGPPYEQYF.

The chain employs TRBV28 and TRBJ1-1; D is possibly TRBD1 (6 bases). CDR1 and CDR2 (germline): MDHEN, SYDVKM. Trimming pared 9 bases from V and 4 bases from J, leaving 15 bases between. The CDR3 loop spans 13 amino acids. The CDR3 coding sequence is TGTGCCAGGGGGGGGGCCTTGGTCACTGAAGCTTTCTTT. Protein sequence: CARGGALVTEAFF. Looking up the rest from reference TRBV28 and TRBJ1-1 gives the full variable domain: DVKVTQSSRYLVKRTGEKVFLECVQDMDHENMFWYRQDPGLGLRLIYFSYDVKMKEKGDIPEGYSVSREKKERFSLILESASTNQTSMYLCARGGALVTEAFFGQGTRLTVV.

The gene calls are TRBV24-1 and TRBJ1-6, with D perhaps TRBD1 (5 bases). CDR3 length: 13 amino acids. The V gene's germline CDR1 is KGHDR and CDR2 SFDVKD. V lost 11 bases and J 10 bases, leaving 17 bases between the germline ends. The CDR3 reads CAKSWQGLSPLHF. DNA for the CDR3: TGTGCCAAAAGCTGGCAGGGACTCTCACCCCTCCACTTT.

The chain uses TRBV27 and TRBJ1-3; D is unresolved. Deletions cut 3 bases from V and 4 bases from J, with 10 bases between. The germline CDR1 and CDR2 sequences are MNHEY and SMNVEV (reference sequence). CDR3 length equals 14 residues. In DNA form, the CDR3 reads TGTGCCAGCAGTTTGCAGTCGCGGGGAAACACCATATATTTT. Encoded protein: CASSLQSRGNTIYF.

J is TRBJ2-3 and V is TRBV6-4; D possibly corresponds to TRBD1 (5 bases). CDR1 is MRHNA and CDR2 is SNTAGT in the germline V gene. The V and J ends lost 4 bases and 0 bases respectively, with 11 bases between them. The CDR3 is made up of 15 amino acids. Here the CDR3 reads CASSGREMSTDTQYF. DNA of the CDR3: TGTGCCAGCAGTGGCAGGGAAATGAGCACAGATACGCAGTATTTT.

This chain joins TRBV12-3 or TRBV12-4 and TRBJ1-5, with no clear D. This CDR3 spans 13 amino acids. Between the trimmed V and J ends, which lost 1 base and 6 bases, there was a span of 7 bases. The CDR3 sequence is CASSLGHPQPQHF. In DNA, the CDR3 is TGTGCCAGCAGTTTAGGACACCCTCAGCCCCAGCATTTT.

The V call is TRBV19, the J call TRBJ1-2; D gene uncertain. This CDR3 spans 11 amino acids. V shed 6 bases and J shed 8 bases, with 10 bases lying between them. Germline CDR1 LNHDA, CDR2 SQIVND (reference sequence). The CDR3, as DNA: TGTGCCAGTAGCCCGGGGTTGGGCTACACCTTC. Translation: CASSPGLGYTF.

The J gene is TRBJ1-1, the V gene TRBV7-3, with D tentatively TRBD1 (5 bases). The V and J ends lost 0 bases and 1 base respectively, with 12 bases between them. The length of the CDR3 is 16 residues. Germline V gene lookup returns CDR1 SGHTA and CDR2 FQGTGA. CDR3 protein: CASSLTGGATNTEAFF. In DNA, the CDR3 is TGTGCCAGCAGCTTAACCGGAGGGGCCACGAACACTGAAGCTTTCTTT.

The CDR3 region is CASSYRGQSNEKLFF. For the CDR3, the DNA is TGTGCCAGCAGTTACCGGGGACAGTCTAATGAAAAACTGTTTTTT. The V call is TRBV6-5, the J call TRBJ1-4, with TRBD1 identical over 7 bases. The CDR3 is made up of 15 amino acids. The V segment lost 2 bases and the J segment 3 bases; nucleotides outside the gene matches: 3. CDR1 and CDR2 from the germline V gene are MNHEY and SVGAGI.

The gene calls are TRBV18 and TRBJ1-6, with D possibly matching TRBD1 (6 bases). The V gene lost 3 bases and the J gene lost 5 bases, with 11 bases spanning the gap. Germline V gene data show CDR1 as KGHSH and CDR2 as LQKENI. The CDR3 is made up of 15 amino acids. The chain's CDR3 is CASSPVGQNNSPLHF. The CDR3 DNA reads TGTGCCAGCTCACCCGTGGGACAAAATAATTCACCCCTCCACTTT.

This clone was recorded only once. The chain carries TRBV7-2 and TRBJ1-2; tentative D call: TRBD1 (6 bases). Trimming took 5 bases from V and 6 from J, leaving 16 bases between them. CDR3 length equals 14 residues. From germline, CDR1 is SGHTA and CDR2 FQGNSA. DNA for the CDR3: TGTGCCAGCAGCCGGAAGACAGGTCCGAATGGCTACACCTTC. Translation: CASSRKTGPNGYTF.

The rearrangement links TRBV2 to TRBJ2-1, with 9 bases that match TRBD1. Germline loops: CDR1 SNHLY, CDR2 FYNNEI. This CDR3 contains 15 residues. V shed 7 bases and J 7 bases; nucleotides not matched to a gene: 11. The CDR3 DNA reads TGTGCCAGCATAGGGGACAGGGTGGGTGCGAATGAGCAGTTCTTC. Protein: CASIGDRVGANEQFF.